This T cell receptor (beta chain) stems from a study of blood T cell repertoires in COVID-19. Looking at the study overall: The analysed material was cDNA or gDNA that came from T cells, B-cell-depleted T cells, or PBMCs.

CDR1 SGHDN and CDR2 FVKESK come from the germline V gene. The CDR3 totals 13 residues. V dropped 4 bases and J dropped 10 bases, with 15 bases sitting between them. Original processing methods: Amplification with reference gene primers provided the estimates of nucleated cell counts. TCRdb's table, derived via immunoSEQ multiplex PCR, lists solely in-frame clones and lacks some. V, J and clone size derive from that table, while D and trimming were established from the DNA sequence. The data hold 40,000 to 50,000 clones, with nearly 90% observed a single time. A few counts support this clone. This clonotype was obtained from a human donor in a cohort sampled during active COVID-19. The sequenced material came from peripheral blood. The chain recombines TRBV14 with TRBJ2-3; D is unclear. The chain's CDR3 is CASSRPGSRAQYF. As DNA, the CDR3 is TGTGCCAGCAGCCGCCCTGGGTCCCGGGCGCAGTATTTT.